This T cell receptor (beta chain) originates from a study of cytomegalovirus exposure and HLA in healthy donors (TCRdb year 2017). About the investigation overall: According to a later analysis, one platform produced both the 100 to 150 validation repertoires and the 730 or so repertoires of the first cohort. A separate validation cohort of approximately 120 different subjects was used in addition to the 666-subject first cohort. The aim of the study was to test whether cataloging public T cell receptors could identify signatures of past pathogen exposure. To predict cytomegalovirus infection status, the study combined high-throughput TCR immunosequencing, statistical association of individual TCRs with disease status, and machine learning.

What the study reported, not specific to this receptor: Most TCR sequences were seen in very few donors, while some public TCRs were found in many individuals. In a later analysis, TCRs clustered in the first cohort were found to also tend to co-occur in the roughly 120 validation repertoires, with approximately 93% of cluster scores above 0. The study listed 164 TCR beta chains as associated with cytomegalovirus. A few of the identified cytomegalovirus-associated TCR beta chains were confirmed in vitro to be specific for cytomegalovirus antigens. A later analysis lacked HLA typing for the validation cohort, so it scored co-occurrence in that cohort across all 130 or so repertoires. The authors suggested that the approach could potentially be generalized to other disease states and immunological phenotypes. Cytomegalovirus status was reported to be diagnosed by the classifier with high specificity and sensitivity in both the original and validation cohorts.

Separate from the approximately 700-subject first cohort, the validation cohort of roughly 110 subjects was the group to which the donors belonged. Of note for this clone: Its recognized antigen is unknown. No quality values exist for individual bases; no much larger clone is one base distant.

Libraries came from the immunoSEQ multiplex PCR assay. As for the original processing: A statistical classification framework was built to diagnose cytomegalovirus status from the catalog of TCR beta chain sequences. Entries here come from immuneACCESS through TCRdb and include only in-frame sequences with V and J called. Some clones fail to appear in such tables; in the studies checked, an unresolved V gene covers under half of the shortfall, and the cause of the remainder is unknown. For V, J and clone size, that table is used; D and trimming come from the DNA. The sample includes over 150,000 clones, with 85% observed a single time. Approximately 15% of the sample lies in the top ten. For CDR1 and CDR2, the germline V gene lists SGHVS and FNYEAQ. Spanning cysteine to phenylalanine, the CDR3 consists of 16 amino acids. Only the CDR3 DNA stays, 48 bases, in frame from base 1. The junction carries 10 bases between V and J, which are trimmed by 1 base and 0 bases respectively.

This receptor was obtained from a man aged 18 to 30 in good health and CMV-seropositive. The rearranged segments are TRBV7-6 and TRBJ2-1, with an unclear D gene assignment. Source material: PBMCs. For the CDR3, the sequence is CASSLELGNSYNEQFF. Here is the DNA: TGTGCCAGCAGCTTAGAGTTGGGCAACTCCTACAATGAGCAGTTCTTC.